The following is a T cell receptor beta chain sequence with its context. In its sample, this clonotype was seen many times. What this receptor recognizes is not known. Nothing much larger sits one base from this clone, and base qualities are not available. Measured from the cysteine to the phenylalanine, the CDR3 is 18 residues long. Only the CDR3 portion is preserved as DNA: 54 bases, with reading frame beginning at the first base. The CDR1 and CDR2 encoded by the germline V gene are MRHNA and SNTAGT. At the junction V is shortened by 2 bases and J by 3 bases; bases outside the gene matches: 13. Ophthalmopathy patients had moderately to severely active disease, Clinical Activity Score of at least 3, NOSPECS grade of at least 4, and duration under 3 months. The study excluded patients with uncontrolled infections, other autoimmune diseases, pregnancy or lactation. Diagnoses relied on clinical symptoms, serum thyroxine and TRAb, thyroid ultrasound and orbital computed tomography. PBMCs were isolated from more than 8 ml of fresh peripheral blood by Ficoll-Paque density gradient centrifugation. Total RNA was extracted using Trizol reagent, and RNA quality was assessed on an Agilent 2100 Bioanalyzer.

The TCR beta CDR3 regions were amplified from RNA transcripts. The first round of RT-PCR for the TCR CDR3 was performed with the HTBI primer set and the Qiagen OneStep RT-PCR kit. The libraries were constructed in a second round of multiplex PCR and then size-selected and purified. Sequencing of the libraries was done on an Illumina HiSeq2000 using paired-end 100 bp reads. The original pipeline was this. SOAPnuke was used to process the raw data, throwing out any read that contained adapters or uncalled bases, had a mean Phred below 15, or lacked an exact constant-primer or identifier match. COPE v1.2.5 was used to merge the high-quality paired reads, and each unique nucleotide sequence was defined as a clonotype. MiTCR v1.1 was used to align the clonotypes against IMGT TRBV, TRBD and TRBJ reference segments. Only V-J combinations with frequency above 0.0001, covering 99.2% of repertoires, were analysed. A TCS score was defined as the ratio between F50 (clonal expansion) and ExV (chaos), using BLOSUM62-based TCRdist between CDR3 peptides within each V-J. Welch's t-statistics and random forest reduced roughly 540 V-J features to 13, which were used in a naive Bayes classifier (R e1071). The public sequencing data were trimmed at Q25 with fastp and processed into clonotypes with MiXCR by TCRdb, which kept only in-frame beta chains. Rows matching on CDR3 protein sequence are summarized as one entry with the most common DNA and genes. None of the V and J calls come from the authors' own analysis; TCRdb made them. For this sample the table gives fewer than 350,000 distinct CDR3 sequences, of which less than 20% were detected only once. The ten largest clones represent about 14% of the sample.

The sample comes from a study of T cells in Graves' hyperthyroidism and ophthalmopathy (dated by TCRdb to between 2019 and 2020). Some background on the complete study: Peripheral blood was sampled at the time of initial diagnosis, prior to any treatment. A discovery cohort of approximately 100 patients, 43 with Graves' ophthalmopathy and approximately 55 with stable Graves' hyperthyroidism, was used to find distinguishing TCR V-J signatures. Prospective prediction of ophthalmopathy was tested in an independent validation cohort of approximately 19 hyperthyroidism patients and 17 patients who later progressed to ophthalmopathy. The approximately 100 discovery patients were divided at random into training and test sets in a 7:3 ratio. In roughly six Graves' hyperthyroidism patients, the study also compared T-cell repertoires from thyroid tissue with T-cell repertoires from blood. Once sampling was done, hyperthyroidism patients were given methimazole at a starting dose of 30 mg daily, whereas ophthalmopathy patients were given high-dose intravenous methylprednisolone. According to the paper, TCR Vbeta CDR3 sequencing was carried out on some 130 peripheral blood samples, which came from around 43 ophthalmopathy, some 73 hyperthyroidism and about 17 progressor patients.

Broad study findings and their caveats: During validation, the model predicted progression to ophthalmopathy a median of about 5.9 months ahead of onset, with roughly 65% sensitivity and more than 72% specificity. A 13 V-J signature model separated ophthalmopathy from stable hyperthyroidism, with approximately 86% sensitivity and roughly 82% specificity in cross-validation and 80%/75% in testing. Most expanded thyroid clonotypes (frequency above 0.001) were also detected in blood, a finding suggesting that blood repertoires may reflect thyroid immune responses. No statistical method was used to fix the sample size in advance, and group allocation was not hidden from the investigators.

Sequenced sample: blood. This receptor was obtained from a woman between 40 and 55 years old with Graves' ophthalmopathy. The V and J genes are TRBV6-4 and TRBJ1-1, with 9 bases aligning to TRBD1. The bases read TGTGCCAGCAGTGACCCTCCGGGACAGGGTAACCCCGACACTGAAGCTTTCTTT. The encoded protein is CASSDPPGQGNPDTEAFF.